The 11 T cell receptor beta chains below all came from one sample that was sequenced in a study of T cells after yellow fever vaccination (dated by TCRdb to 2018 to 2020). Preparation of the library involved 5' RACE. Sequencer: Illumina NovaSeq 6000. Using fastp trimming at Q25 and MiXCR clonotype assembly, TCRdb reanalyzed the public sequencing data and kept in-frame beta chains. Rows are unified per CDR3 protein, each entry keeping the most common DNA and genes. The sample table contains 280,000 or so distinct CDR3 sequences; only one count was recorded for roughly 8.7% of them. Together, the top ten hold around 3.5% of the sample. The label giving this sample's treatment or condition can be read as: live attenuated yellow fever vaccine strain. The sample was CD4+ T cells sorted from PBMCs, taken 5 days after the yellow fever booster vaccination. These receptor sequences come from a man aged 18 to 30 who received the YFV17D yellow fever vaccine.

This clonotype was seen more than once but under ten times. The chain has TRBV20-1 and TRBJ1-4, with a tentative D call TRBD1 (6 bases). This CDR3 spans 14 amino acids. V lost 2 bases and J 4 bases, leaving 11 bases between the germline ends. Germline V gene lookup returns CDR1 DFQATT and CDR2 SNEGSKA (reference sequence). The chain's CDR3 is CSARSRGGNEKLFF. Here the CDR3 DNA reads TGCAGTGCTAGAAGCAGGGGCGGTAATGAAAAACTGTTTTTT.

Here the CDR3 DNA reads TGTGCCAGCACTTCAAGCCCGGACACCCGGGGCTACACCTTC. As protein: CASTSSPDTRGYTF. The J gene is TRBJ1-2, the V gene TRBV6-5, with a possible D match to TRBD1 (5 bases). The germline V and J ends were trimmed by 7 bases and 8 bases, with 20 bases remaining between them. From germline, CDR1 is MNHEY and CDR2 SVGAGI. The CDR3 covers 14 residues.

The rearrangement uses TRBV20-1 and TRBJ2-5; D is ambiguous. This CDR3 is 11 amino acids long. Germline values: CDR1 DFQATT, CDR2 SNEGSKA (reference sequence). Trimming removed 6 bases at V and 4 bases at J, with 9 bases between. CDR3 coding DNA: TGCAGTGCCAGAAAGGGAGAGACCCAGTACTTC. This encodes CSARKGETQYF.

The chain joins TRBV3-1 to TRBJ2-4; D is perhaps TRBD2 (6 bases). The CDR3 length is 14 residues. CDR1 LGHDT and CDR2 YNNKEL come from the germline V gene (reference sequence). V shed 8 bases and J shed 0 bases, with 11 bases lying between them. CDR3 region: CASGGFGAKNIQYF. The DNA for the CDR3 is TGTGCCAGCGGGGGGTTTGGAGCCAAAAACATTCAGTACTTC. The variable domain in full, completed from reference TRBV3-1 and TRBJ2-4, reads DTAVSQTPKYLVTQMGNDKSIKCEQNLGHDTMYWYKQDSKKFLKIMFSYNNKELIINETVPNRFSPKSPDKAHLNLHINSLELGDSAVYFCASGGFGAKNIQYFGAGTRLSVL.

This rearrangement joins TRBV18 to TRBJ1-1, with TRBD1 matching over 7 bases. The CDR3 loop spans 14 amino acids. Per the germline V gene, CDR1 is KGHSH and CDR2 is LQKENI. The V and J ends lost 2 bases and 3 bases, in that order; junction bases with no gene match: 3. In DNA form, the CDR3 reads TGTGCCAGCTCACCATACAGGGGAGACACTGAAGCTTTCTTT. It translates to CASSPYRGDTEAFF.

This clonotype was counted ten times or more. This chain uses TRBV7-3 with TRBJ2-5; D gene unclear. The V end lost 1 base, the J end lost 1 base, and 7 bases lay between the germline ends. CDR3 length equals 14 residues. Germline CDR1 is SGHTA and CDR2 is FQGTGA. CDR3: CASSLNGPQETQYF. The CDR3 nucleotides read TGTGCCAGCAGCTTAAACGGTCCCCAAGAGACCCAGTACTTC.

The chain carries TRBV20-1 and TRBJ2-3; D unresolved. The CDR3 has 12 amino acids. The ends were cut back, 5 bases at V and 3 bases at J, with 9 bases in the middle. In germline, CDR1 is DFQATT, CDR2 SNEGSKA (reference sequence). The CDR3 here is CSASGRTDTQYF. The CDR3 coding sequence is TGCAGTGCTTCCGGTCGTACAGATACGCAGTATTTT.

The CDR3, as DNA: TGTGCCAGCAGTTACTCGAGTCCCACGGGGAGAGCTTTCTTT. It is translated as CASSYSSPTGRAFF. The genes are TRBV6-2 or TRBV6-3 and TRBJ1-1; D uncertain. With 0 bases removed from V and 10 bases from J, the gap between germline ends came to 15 bases. CDR1 and CDR2 from the germline V gene are MNHEY and SVGEGT. The CDR3 covers 14 residues.

The CDR3, as DNA: TGCAGTGCTAGAGATGTAGGGGACAAATACTCCTACGAGCAGTACGTC. It yields the protein CSARDVGDKYSYEQYV. This chain links TRBV20-1 with TRBJ2-7, with a weak D call TRBD1 (6 bases). Trimming cost V 0 bases and J 0 bases, with 15 bases left between them. CDR3 size: 16 residues. CDR1 is DFQATT and CDR2 is SNEGSKA in the germline V gene (reference sequence).

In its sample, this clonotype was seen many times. The DNA of the CDR3 is TGTGCCAGCAGCCCGACGGGGGGCCTCTCCTACAATGAGCAGTTCTTC. This encodes CASSPTGGLSYNEQFF. The chain employs TRBV7-9 and TRBJ2-1, with D maybe TRBD2 (7 bases). The germline CDR1 and CDR2 sequences are SEHNR and FQNEAQ (reference sequence). This CDR3 comprises 16 residues. V was pared by 5 bases and J by 0 bases, with 14 bases between.

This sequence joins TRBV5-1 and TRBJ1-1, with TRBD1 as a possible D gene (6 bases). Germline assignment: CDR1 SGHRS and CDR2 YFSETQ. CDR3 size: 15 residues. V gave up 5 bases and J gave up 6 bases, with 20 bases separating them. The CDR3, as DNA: TGCGCCAGCAGTCCGACACAGGGCTACGGGGCTGAAGCTTTCTTT. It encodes CASSPTQGYGAEAFF.